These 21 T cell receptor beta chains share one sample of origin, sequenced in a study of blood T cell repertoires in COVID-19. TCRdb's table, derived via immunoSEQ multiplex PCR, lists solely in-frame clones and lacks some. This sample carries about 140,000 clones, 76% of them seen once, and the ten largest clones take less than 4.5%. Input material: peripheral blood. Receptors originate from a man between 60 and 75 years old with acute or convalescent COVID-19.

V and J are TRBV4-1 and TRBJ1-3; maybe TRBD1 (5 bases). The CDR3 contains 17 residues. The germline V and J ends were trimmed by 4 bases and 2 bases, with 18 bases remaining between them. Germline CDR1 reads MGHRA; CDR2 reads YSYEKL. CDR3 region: CASSLGRVKGTGNTIYF. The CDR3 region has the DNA TGCGCCAGCAGCCTCGGCCGGGTCAAGGGGACTGGAAACACCATATATTTT.

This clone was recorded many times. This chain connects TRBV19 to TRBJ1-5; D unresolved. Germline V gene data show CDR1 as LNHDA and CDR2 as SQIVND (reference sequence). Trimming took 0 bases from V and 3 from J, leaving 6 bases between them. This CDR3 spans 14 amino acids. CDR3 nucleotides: TGTGCCAGTAGTATAGACACAGTCAATCAGCCCCAGCATTTT. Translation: CASSIDTVNQPQHF.

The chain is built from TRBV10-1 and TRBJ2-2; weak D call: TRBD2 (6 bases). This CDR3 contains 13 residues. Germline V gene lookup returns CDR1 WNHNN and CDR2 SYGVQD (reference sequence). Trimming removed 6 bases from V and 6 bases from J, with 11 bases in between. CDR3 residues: CASSLAVPGELFF. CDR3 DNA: TGCGCCAGCAGCTTAGCGGTTCCCGGGGAGCTGTTTTTT.

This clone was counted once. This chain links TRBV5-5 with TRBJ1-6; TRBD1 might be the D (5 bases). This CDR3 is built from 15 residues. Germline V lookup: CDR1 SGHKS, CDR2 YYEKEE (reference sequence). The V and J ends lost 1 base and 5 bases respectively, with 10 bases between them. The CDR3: CASSLSGPNNSPLHF. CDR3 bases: TGTGCCAGCAGCTTGTCAGGGCCTAATAATTCACCCCTCCACTTT.

The CDR3 DNA sequence: TGTGCCAGCAGCTACCATATCATAGGGGTCGAGCAGTACTTC. This sequence encodes CASSYHIIGVEQYF. V is TRBV5-5 and J is TRBJ2-7, with a tentative D call TRBD1 (5 bases). Germline V gene lookup returns CDR1 SGHKS and CDR2 YYEKEE (reference sequence). This CDR3 region has 14 residues. V lost 3 bases and J 6 bases, leaving 16 bases between the germline ends. Filled out from reference TRBV5-5 and TRBJ2-7, the complete variable domain reads DAGVTQSPTHLIKTRGQQVTLRCSPISGHKSVSWYQQVLGQGPQFIFQYYEKEERGRGNFPDRFSARQFPNYSSELNVNALLLGDSALYLCASSYHIIGVEQYFGPGTRLTVT.

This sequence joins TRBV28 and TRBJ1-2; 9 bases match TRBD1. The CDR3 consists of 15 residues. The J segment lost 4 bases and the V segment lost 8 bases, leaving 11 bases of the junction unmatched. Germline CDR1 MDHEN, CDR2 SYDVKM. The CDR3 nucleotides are TGTGCCAGCGAAAGACCAACAGGGGGCGGCTATGGCTACACCTTC. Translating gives CASERPTGGGYGYTF.

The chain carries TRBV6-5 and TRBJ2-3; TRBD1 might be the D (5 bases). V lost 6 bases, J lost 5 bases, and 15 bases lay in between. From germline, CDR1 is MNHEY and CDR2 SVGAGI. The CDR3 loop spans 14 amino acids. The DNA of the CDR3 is TGTGCCAGCAGGCTGTGGCAGGGAAGAGATACGCAGTATTTT. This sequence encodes CASRLWQGRDTQYF.

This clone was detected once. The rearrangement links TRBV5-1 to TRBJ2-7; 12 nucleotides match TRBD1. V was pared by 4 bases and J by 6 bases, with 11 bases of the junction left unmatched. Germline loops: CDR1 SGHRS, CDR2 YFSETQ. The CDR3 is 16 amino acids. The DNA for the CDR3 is TGCGCCAGCAGCCCGAAACCGGGACAGGGGGCTTTCGAGCAGTACTTC. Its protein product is CASSPKPGQGAFEQYF.

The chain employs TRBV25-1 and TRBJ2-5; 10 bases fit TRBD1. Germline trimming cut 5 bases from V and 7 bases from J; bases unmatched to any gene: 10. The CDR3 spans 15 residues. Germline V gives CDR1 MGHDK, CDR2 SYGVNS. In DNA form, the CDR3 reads TGTGCCAGCAGTCCCCCGGGACAGGGGAGGGGGACCCAGTACTTC. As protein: CASSPPGQGRGTQYF.

This CDR3 reads CASSYPTGSNTEAFF. The CDR3 DNA sequence: TGTGCCAGCAGTTATCCGACAGGATCGAACACTGAAGCTTTCTTT. The J gene is TRBJ1-1, the V gene TRBV6-2 or TRBV6-3, with a tentative D call TRBD1 (6 bases). Germline V gene data show CDR1 as MNHEY and CDR2 as SVGEGT. The CDR3 contains 15 residues. V gave up 3 bases and J gave up 1 base, with 12 bases separating them.

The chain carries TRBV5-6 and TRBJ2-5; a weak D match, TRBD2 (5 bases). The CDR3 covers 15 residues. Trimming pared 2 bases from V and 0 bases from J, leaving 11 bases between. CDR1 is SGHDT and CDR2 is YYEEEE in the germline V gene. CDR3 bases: TGTGCCAGCAGCTTAGCAGCTAGCTACCAAGAGACCCAGTACTTC. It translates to CASSLAASYQETQYF.

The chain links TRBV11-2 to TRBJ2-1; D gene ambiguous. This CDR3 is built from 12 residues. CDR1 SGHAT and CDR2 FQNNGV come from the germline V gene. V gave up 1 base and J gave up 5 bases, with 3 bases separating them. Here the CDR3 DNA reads TGTGCCAGCAGCTTAGTAGACAATGAGCAGTTCTTC. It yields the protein CASSLVDNEQFF.

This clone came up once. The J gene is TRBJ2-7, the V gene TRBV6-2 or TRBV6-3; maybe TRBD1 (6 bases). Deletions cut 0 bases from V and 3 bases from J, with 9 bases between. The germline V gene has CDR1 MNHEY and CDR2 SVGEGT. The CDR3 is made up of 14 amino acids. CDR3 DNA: TGTGCCAGCAGTTACTCGTTAGGGGGCTACGAGCAGTACTTC. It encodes CASSYSLGGYEQYF.

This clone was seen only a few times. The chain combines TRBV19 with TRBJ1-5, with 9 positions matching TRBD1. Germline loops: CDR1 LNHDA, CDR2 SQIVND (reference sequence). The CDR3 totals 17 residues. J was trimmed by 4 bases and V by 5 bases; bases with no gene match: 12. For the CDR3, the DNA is TGTGCCAGTAGTGCAAAGACCGGGACAGGGTATAATCAGCCCCAGCATTTT. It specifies CASSAKTGTGYNQPQHF. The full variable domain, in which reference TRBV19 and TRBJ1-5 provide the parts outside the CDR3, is DGGITQSPKYLFRKEGQNVTLSCEQNLNHDAMYWYRQDPGQGLRLIYYSQIVNDFQKGDIAEGYSVSREKKESFPLTVTSAQKNPTAFYLCASSAKTGTGYNQPQHFGDGTRLSIL.

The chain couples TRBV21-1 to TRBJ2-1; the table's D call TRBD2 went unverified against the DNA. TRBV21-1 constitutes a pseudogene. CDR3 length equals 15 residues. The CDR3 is CARNLGREDNNEQFF. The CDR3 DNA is TGTGCCAGAAACCTAGGGCGGGAGGACAACAATGAGCAGTTCTTC.

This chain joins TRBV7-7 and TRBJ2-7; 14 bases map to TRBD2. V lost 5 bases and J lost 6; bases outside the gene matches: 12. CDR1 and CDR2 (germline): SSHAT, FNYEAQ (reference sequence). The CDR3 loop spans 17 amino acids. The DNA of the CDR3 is TGTGCCAGCAGCCCGCATCCCGGGACTAGCGGGAGAGGCGAGCAGTACTTC. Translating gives CASSPHPGTSGRGEQYF.

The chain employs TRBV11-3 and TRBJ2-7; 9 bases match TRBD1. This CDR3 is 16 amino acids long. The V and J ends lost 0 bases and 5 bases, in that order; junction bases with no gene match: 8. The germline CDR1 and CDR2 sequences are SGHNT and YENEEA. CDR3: CASSLDSGQGFHEQYF. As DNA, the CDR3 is TGTGCCAGCAGCTTAGATAGCGGACAGGGGTTCCACGAGCAGTACTTC.

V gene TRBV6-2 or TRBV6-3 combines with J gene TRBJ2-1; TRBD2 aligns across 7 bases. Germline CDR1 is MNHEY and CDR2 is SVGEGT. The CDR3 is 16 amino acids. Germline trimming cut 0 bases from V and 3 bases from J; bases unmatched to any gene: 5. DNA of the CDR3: TGTGCCAGCAGTTACTCAGAAGCGGGAAGCTACAATGAGCAGTTCTTC. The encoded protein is CASSYSEAGSYNEQFF.

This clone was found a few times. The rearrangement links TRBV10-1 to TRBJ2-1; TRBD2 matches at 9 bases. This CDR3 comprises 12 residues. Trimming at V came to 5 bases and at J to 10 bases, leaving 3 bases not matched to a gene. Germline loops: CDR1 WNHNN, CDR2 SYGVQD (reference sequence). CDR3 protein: CASSLREGEQFF. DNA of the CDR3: TGCGCCAGCAGTTTGCGGGAGGGCGAGCAGTTCTTC.

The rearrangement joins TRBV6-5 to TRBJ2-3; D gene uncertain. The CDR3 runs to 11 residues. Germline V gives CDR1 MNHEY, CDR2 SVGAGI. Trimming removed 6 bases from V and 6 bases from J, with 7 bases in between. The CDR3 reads CASRIADTQYF. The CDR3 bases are TGTGCCAGCAGGATCGCGGATACGCAGTATTTT.

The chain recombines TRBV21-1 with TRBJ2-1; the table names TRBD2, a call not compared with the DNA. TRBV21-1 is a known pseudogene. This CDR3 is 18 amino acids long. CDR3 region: CASSKRRTSGRGNNEQFF. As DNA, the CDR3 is TGTGCCAGCAGCAAAAGGAGGACTAGCGGGAGGGGAAACAATGAGCAGTTCTTC.